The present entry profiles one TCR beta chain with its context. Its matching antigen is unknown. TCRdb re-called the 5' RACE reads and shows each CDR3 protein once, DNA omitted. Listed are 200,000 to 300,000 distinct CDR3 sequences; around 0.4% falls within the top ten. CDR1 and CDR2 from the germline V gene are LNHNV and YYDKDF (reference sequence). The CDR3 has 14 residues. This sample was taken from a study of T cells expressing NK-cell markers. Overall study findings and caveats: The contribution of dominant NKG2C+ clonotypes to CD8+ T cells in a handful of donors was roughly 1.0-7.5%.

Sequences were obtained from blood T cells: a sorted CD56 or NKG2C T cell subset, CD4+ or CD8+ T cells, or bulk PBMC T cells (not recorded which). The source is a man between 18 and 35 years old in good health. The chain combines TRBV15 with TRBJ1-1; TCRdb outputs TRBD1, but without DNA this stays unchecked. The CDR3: CATSSPTVNTEAFF.